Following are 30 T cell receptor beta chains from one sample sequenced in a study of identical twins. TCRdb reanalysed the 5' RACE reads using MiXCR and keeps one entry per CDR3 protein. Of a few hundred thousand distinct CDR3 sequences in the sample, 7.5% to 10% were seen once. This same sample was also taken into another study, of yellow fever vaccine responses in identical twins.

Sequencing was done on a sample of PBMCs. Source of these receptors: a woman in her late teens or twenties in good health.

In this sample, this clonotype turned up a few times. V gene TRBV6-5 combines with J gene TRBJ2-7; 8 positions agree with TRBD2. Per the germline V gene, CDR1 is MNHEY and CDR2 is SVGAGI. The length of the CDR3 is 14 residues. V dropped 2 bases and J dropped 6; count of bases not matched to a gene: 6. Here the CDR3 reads CASSYSLAGGEQYF. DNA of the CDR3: TGTGCCAGCAGTTACAGTCTTGCGGGGGGCGAGCAGTACTTC.

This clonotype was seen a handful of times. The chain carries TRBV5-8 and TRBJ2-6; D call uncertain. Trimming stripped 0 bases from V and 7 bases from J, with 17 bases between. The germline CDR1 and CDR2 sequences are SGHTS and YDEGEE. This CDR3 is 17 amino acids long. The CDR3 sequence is CASSLDSRSLGANVLTF. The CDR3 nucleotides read TGTGCCAGCAGCTTGGATTCTAGGTCTCTGGGAGCCAACGTCCTGACTTTC.

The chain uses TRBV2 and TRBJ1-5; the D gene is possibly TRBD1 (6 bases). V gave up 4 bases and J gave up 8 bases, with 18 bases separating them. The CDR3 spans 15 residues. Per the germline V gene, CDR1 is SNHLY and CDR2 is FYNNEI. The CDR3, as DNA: TGTGCCAGCAGTGGGAAAGTACAGGGTACGGAGCCCCAGCATTTT. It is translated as CASSGKVQGTEPQHF.

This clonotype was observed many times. The chain's CDR3 is CSVVLADNEQFF. CDR3 bases: TGCAGCGTTGTTTTGGCGGACAATGAGCAGTTCTTC. V is TRBV29-1 and J is TRBJ2-1; D is unclear. V lost 4 bases to trimming and J lost 5 bases, with 9 bases between them. CDR3 length: 12 amino acids. Germline CDR1 reads SQVTM; CDR2 reads ANQGSEA.

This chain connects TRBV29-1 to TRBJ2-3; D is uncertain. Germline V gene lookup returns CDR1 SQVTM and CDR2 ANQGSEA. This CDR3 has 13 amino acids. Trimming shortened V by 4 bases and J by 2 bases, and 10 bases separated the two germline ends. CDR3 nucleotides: TGCAGCGTTGCCATCCTAAACACAGATACGCAGTATTTT. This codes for CSVAILNTDTQYF.

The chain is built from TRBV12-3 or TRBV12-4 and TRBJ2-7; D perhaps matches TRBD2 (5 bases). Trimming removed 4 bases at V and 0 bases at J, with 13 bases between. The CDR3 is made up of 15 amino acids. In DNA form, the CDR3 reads TGTGCCAGCAGTTATGGGAGCGGAAGCTCCTACGAGCAGTACTTC. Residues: CASSYGSGSSYEQYF.

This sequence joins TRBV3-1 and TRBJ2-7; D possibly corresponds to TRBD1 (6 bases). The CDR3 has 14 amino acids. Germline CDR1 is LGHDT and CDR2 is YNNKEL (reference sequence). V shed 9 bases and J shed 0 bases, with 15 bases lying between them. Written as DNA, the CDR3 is TGTGCCAGTTCGAACACAGGGAGCTCCTACGAGCAGTACTTC. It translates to CASSNTGSSYEQYF.

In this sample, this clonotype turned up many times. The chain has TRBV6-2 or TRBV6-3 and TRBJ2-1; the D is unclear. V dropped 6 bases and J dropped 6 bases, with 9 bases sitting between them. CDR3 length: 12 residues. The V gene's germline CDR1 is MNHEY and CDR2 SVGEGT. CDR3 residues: CASSPFSNEQFF. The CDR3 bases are TGTGCCAGCAGCCCTTTTAGCAATGAGCAGTTCTTC.

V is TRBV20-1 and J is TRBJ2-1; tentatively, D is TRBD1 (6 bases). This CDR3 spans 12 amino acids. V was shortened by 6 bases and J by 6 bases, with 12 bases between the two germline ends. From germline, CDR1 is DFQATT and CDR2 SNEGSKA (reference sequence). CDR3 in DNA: TGCAGTGCCAACGACAGGTTCAATGAGCAGTTCTTC. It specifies CSANDRFNEQFF.

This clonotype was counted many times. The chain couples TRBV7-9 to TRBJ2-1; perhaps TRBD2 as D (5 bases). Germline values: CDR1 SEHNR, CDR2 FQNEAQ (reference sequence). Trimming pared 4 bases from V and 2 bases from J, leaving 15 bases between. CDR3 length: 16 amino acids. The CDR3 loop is CASSSRSRVPYNEQFF. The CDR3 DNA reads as TGTGCCAGCAGCTCCAGGTCGAGGGTTCCCTACAATGAGCAGTTCTTC.

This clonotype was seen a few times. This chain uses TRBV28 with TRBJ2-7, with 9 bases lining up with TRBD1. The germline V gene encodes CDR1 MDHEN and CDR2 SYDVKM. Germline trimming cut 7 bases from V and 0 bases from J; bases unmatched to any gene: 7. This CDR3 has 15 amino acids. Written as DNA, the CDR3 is TGTGCCAGCACCTATGGACAGGGGATCTCCTACGAGCAGTACTTC. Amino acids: CASTYGQGISYEQYF.

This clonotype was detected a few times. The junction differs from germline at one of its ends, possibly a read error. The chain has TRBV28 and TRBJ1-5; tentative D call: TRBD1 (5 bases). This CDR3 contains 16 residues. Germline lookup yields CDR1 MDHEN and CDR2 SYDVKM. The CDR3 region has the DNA TGTGCCAGCAGGTCCCGTGGGGACTATAGCAATCAGCCCCAGCAATTT. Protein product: CASRSRGDYSNQPQQF.

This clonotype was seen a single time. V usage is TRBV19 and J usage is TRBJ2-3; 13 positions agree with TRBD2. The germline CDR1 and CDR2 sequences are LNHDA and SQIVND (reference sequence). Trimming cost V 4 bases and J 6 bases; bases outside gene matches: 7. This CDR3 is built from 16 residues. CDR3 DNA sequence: TGTGCCAGTAGTACCAGGACTAGCGGGAGTTGGGATACGCAGTATTTT. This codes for CASSTRTSGSWDTQYF. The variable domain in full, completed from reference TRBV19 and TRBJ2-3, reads DGGITQSPKYLFRKEGQNVTLSCEQNLNHDAMYWYRQDPGQGLRLIYYSQIVNDFQKGDIAEGYSVSREKKESFPLTVTSAQKNPTAFYLCASSTRTSGSWDTQYFGPGTRLTVL.

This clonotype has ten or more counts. Here the CDR3 reads CASSAFGAGEGELFF. Here the CDR3 DNA reads TGTGCCAGCAGCGCCTTCGGAGCGGGGGAGGGGGAGCTGTTTTTT. The chain combines TRBV9 with TRBJ2-2; 8 nucleotides align to TRBD2. The V and J ends lost 3 bases and 8 bases, in that order; junction bases with no gene match: 9. The CDR3 has 15 amino acids. Germline V gene lookup returns CDR1 SGDLS and CDR2 YYNGEE.

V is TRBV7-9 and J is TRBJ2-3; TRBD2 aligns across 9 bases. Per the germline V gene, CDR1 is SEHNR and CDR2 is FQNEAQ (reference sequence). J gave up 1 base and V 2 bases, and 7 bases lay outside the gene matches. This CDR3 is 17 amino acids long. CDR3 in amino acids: CASSLSAGGPRTDTQYF. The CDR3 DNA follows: TGTGCCAGCAGCTTATCGGCGGGAGGGCCGCGCACAGATACGCAGTATTTT.

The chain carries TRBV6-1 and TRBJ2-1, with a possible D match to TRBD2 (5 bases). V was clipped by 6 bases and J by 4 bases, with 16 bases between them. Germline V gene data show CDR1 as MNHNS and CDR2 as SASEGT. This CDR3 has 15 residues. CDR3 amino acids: CASSNGLTVYNEQFF. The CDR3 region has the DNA TGTGCCAGCAGCAACGGACTGACTGTTTACAATGAGCAGTTCTTC.

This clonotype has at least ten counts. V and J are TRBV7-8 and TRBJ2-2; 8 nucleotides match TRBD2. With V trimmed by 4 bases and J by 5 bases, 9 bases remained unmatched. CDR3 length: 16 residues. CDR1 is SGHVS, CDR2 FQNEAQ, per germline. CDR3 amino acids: CASSYPGRGGTGELFF. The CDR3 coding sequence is TGTGCCAGCAGCTATCCTGGGCGCGGGGGGACCGGGGAGCTGTTTTTT.

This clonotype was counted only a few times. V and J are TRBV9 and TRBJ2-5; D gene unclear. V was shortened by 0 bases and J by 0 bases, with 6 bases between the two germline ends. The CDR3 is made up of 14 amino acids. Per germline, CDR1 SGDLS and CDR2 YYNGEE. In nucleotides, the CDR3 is TGTGCCAGCAGCGTAGGTCAAAACCAAGAGACCCAGTACTTC. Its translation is CASSVGQNQETQYF.

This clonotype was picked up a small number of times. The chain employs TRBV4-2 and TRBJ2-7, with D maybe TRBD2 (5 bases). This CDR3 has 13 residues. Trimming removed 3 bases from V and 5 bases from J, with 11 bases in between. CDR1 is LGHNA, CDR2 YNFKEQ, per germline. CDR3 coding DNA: TGTGCCAGCAGCCATACGAGGGTTCACGAGCAGTACTTC. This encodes CASSHTRVHEQYF.

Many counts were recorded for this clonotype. CDR3 amino acids: CASSLTGRTGDYEQYF. The CDR3 region has the DNA TGCGCCAGCAGCTTGACAGGAAGGACAGGAGACTACGAGCAGTACTTC. The V call is TRBV5-1, the J call TRBJ2-7; 7 positions match TRBD1. The CDR3 is 16 amino acids. The V and J ends lost 1 base and 3 bases, in that order; junction bases with no gene match: 10. Germline V lookup: CDR1 SGHRS, CDR2 YFSETQ.

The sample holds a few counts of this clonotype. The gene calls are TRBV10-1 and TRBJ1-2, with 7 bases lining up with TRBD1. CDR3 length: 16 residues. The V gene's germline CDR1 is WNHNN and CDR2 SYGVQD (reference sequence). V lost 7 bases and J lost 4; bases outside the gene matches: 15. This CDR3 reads CASTTVRDRMGYGYTF. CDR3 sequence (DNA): TGCGCCAGCACGACCGTTAGGGACAGAATGGGCTATGGCTACACCTTC.

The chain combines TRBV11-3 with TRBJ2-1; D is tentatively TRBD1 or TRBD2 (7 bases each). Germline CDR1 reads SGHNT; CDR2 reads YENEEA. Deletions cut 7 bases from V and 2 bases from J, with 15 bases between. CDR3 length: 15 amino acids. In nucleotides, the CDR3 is TGTGCCAGCATCAGCGGGACAGAACCCTACAATGAGCAGTTCTTC. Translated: CASISGTEPYNEQFF.

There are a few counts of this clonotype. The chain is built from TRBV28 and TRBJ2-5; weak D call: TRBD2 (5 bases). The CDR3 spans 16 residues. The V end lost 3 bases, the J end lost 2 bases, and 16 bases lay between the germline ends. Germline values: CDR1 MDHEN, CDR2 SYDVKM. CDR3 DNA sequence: TGTGCCAGCAGTTTCTCTAGCCGAACCCCTCAAGAGACCCAGTACTTC. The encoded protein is CASSFSSRTPQETQYF. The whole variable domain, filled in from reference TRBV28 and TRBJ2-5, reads DVKVTQSSRYLVKRTGEKVFLECVQDMDHENMFWYRQDPGLGLRLIYFSYDVKMKEKGDIPEGYSVSREKKERFSLILESASTNQTSMYLCASSFSSRTPQETQYFGPGTRLLVL.

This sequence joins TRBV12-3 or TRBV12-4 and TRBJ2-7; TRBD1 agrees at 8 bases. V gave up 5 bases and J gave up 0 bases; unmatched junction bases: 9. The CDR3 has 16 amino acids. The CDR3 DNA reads TGTGCCAGCAGTGATAAGCTGGGACAGGCCTCCTACGAGCAGTACTTC. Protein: CASSDKLGQASYEQYF.

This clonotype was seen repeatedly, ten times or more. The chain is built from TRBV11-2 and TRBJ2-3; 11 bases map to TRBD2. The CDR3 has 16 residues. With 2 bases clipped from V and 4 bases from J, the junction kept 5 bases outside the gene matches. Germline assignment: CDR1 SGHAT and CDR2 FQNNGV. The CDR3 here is CASSLYLAGGPDTQYF. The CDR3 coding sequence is TGTGCCAGCAGCTTATATCTAGCGGGGGGACCAGATACGCAGTATTTT.

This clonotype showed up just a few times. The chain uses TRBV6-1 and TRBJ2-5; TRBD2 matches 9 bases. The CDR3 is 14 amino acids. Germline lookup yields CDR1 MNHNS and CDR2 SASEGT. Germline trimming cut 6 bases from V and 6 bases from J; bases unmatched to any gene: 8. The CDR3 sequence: CASSRGGAGKTQYF. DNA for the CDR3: TGTGCCAGCAGCCGCGGGGGGGCGGGAAAGACCCAGTACTTC.

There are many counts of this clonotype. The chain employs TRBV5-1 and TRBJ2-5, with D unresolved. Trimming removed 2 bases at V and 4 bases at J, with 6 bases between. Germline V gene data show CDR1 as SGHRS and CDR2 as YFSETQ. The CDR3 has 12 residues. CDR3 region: CASSLFAETQYF. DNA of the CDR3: TGCGCCAGCAGCTTATTTGCAGAGACCCAGTACTTC.

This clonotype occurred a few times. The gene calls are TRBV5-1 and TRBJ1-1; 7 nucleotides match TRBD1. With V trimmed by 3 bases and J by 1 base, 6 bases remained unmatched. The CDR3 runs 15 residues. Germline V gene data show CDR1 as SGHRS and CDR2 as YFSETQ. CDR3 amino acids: CASSSQGGRNTEAFF. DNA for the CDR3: TGCGCCAGCAGCTCTCAGGGGGGGAGGAACACTGAAGCTTTCTTT.

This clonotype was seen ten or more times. The CDR3 loop reads CASSSGPEQYF. The CDR3 DNA reads TGTGCCAGCAGCTCCGGGCCCGAGCAGTACTTC. The chain employs TRBV7-9 and TRBJ2-7; D is unclear. Germline V gives CDR1 SEHNR, CDR2 FQNEAQ (reference sequence). This CDR3 region has 11 residues. V lost 4 bases, J lost 6 bases, and 7 bases lay in between. The full variable domain, rest sourced from reference TRBV7-9 and TRBJ2-7, is DTGVSQNPRHKITKRGQNVTFRCDPISEHNRLYWYRQTLGQGPEFLTYFQNEAQLEKSRLLSDRFSAERPKGSFSTLEIQRTEQGDSAMYLCASSSGPEQYFGPGTRLTVT.

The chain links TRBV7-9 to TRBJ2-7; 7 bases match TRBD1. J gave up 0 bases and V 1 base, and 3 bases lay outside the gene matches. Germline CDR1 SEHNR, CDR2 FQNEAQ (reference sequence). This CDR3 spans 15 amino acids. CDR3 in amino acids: CASSLGGQPSYEQYF. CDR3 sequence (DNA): TGTGCCAGCAGCTTAGGGGGACAGCCCTCCTACGAGCAGTACTTC.